The source of this T cell receptor beta chain is a study of T cells expressing NK-cell markers. Study-wide points: It was still unclear whether expanded NKG2C+ T cell clones were HCMV specific.

With respect to this clonotype: Its specificity is not known.

No DNA is given; TCRdb re-called the 5' RACE reads and lists each CDR3 protein once. The sample table includes 350,000 to 500,000 distinct CDR3 sequences. This CDR3 contains 12 residues. Germline lookup yields CDR1 ENHRY and CDR2 SYGVKD. The genes are TRBV10-3 and TRBJ2-3. The origin of this receptor is a woman aged 18-70 years in good health. The sample taken for sequencing was blood T cells: a sorted CD56 or NKG2C T cell subset, CD4+ or CD8+ T cells, or bulk PBMC T cells (not recorded which). CDR3 region: CAIRRSEDTQYF.